The entry that follows covers one T cell receptor (beta chain) sequence. The antigen is not known. The data belong to a study of graft-versus-host responses after intestinal transplantation. Sequenced by immunoSEQ multiplex PCR; TCRdb stores in-frame clones only, minus some. Of about 110,000 clones in the sample, 87% were seen once. CDR3 length equals 13 residues. Germline V CDR1 and CDR2: SGHAT, FQDESV (reference sequence). The V end was cut by 6 bases, the J end by 3 bases, with 11 bases between. The sample was unstimulated CD4+ T cells sorted from spleen or lymph node cells, taken before transplant. The clonotype comes from a human donor who was the organ donor for an intestinal transplant. The chain couples TRBV11-1 to TRBJ1-1; possibly TRBD1 for D (6 bases). The CDR3 reads CASSQDSYTEAFF. In nucleotides, the CDR3 is TGTGCCAGCAGTCAGGACAGCTACACTGAAGCTTTCTTT.